This TCR beta chain appears in the sequencing data of a study of technical replicates of blood from a handful of donors. Libraries were prepared by immunoSEQ multiplex PCR; TCRdb keeps only in-frame clonotypes and omits some of them. The sample lists tens of thousands of clones, over 90% occurring once. The CDR3 is made up of 18 amino acids. Unmatched junction bases numbered 8, after V lost 1 base and J lost 2 bases. The sequence was collected from a human donor in good health. Some clones in this sample may be carry-over from other donors' samples. Sequencing was carried out using PBMCs. V and J are TRBV5-3 and TRBJ2-1; 11 bases match TRBD2. TRBV5-3 is classed as an ORF, of uncertain function. CDR3 loop: CARSLRSSGGKTYNEQFF. DNA for the CDR3: TGTGCCAGAAGCTTGCGTTCTAGCGGGGGGAAAACCTACAATGAGCAGTTCTTC.